This passage covers 23 T cell receptor beta chains from one sample sequenced in a study of identical twins (dated by TCRdb to 2016 to 2017). The library came from 5' RACE. Sequencer: Illumina HiSeq 2000. TCRdb itself trimmed the public reads at Q25 with fastp, ran MiXCR and retained productive beta chains. Records with the same CDR3 protein are collapsed into one entry carrying the most frequent genes and DNA. Recorded for this sample are approximately 140,000 distinct CDR3 sequences; approximately 3.5% of them occurred a single time. Around 8% of the sample is taken by the ten largest. Sequencing was carried out using memory T cells sorted from blood. The cell subset or site label here, explained by the study, means: CD45RO+ enriched T cells. These TCRs come from a man between 18 and 29 years old in good health.

This clonotype was seen ten or more times. The chain links TRBV30 to TRBJ2-7; tentatively, D is TRBD1 (6 bases). Germline V gene lookup returns CDR1 GTSNPN and CDR2 SVGIG (reference sequence). CDR3 length equals 14 residues. The V end lost 5 bases, the J end lost 5 bases, and 19 bases lay between the germline ends. CDR3 protein: CAWGGTGTGHEQYF. CDR3 nucleotide sequence: TGTGCCTGGGGGGGAACGGGAACAGGGCACGAGCAGTACTTC.

This clonotype was detected ten times or more. The chain employs TRBV20-1 and TRBJ2-7, with D hard to call. Germline CDR1 DFQATT, CDR2 SNEGSKA (reference sequence). The CDR3 sequence is 11 residues long. Trimming shortened V by 4 bases and J by 3 bases, and 7 bases separated the two germline ends. The CDR3 is CSANSDYEQYF. The CDR3 DNA sequence: TGCAGTGCTAATTCAGACTACGAGCAGTACTTC.

Worth noting for this clonotype: A much larger clone differs from this one at a single base, so this may be a read error. The gene calls are TRBV10-3 and TRBJ2-1, with D possibly TRBD2 on 5 matching bases. This CDR3 region has 12 residues. CDR1 is ENHRY and CDR2 is SYGVKD in the germline V gene. The CDR3 DNA sequence: TGTCCCATCACCGGACTTGGGGATGAGCAGTTCTTC. Amino acids: CPITGLGDEQFF.

The sample holds many counts of this clonotype. The genes are TRBV12-3 or TRBV12-4 and TRBJ2-1; a weak D match, TRBD2 (5 bases). Deletions cut 7 bases from V and 8 bases from J, with 15 bases between. The CDR3 is made up of 13 amino acids. The CDR3 DNA reads TGTGCCAGCACGGTCTATGAGGGCGATGAGCAGTTCTTC. This sequence encodes CASTVYEGDEQFF.

This clonotype was seen only a few times. This sequence joins TRBV5-5 and TRBJ1-5, with TRBD1 matching 7 bases. The CDR3 loop spans 14 amino acids. J gave up 4 bases and V 3 bases, and 4 bases lay outside the gene matches. From germline, CDR1 is SGHKS and CDR2 YYEKEE (reference sequence). The CDR3 DNA reads TGTGCCAGCAGCTCAAGGGACAGTAATCAGCCCCAGCATTTT. Its protein product is CASSSRDSNQPQHF.

This clonotype was counted ten times or more. The rearrangement joins TRBV20-1 to TRBJ2-7; no firm D call. The CDR3 runs to 12 residues. Germline CDR1 and CDR2: DFQATT and SNEGSKA (reference sequence). The V gene lost 5 bases and the J gene lost 7 bases, with 15 bases spanning the gap. As DNA, the CDR3 is TGCAGTGCTCTTGGGGAACTGGGTGAGCAGTACTTC. This gives the protein CSALGELGEQYF.

This clonotype was counted at least ten times. The gene calls are TRBV29-1 and TRBJ1-4, with 7 positions matching TRBD1. The CDR3 is 14 residues long. The V and J ends lost 2 bases and 5 bases, in that order; junction bases with no gene match: 5. Looked up from germline, CDR1 is SQVTM and CDR2 is ANQGSEA. CDR3 coding DNA: TGCAGCGTTGAACCGACAGGGTCGAATGAAAAACTGTTTTTT. Encoded protein: CSVEPTGSNEKLFF.

This clonotype was counted ten times or more. V is TRBV7-9 and J is TRBJ2-3, with D uncertain. CDR1 is SEHNR and CDR2 is FQNEAQ in the germline V gene (reference sequence). Between the trimmed V and J ends, which lost 2 bases and 0 bases, there was a span of 6 bases. This CDR3 spans 14 amino acids. This CDR3 reads CASSLMTSTDTQYF. CDR3 DNA: TGTGCCAGCAGCTTAATGACTAGCACAGATACGCAGTATTTT.

This clonotype has a count of ten or more. V usage is TRBV3-1 and J usage is TRBJ1-1; D uncertain. The CDR3 totals 14 residues. The germline V gene encodes CDR1 LGHDT and CDR2 YNNKEL (reference sequence). The V end was cut by 3 bases, the J end by 3 bases, with 11 bases between. CDR3 residues: CASSQDPADTEAFF. The CDR3 DNA follows: TGTGCCAGCAGCCAGGACCCTGCGGACACTGAAGCTTTCTTT.

This clonotype was observed many times. The V call is TRBV5-1, the J call TRBJ2-2; D is ambiguous. CDR1 is SGHRS, CDR2 YFSETQ, per germline. The CDR3 covers 14 residues. Trimming removed 1 base from V and 4 bases from J, with 8 bases in between. Written as DNA, the CDR3 is TGCGCCAGCAGCTTGACGTGGCCCACCGGGGAGCTGTTTTTT. Its protein product is CASSLTWPTGELFF.

This clonotype has a count of ten or more. In DNA, the CDR3 is TGCGCCAGCAGCCCCCGACTAGCGGGGGGGGCCGGGGAGCTGTTTTTT. It is translated as CASSPRLAGGAGELFF. The chain recombines TRBV5-1 with TRBJ2-2, with 14 nucleotides matching TRBD2. The CDR3 runs 16 residues. Unmatched junction bases numbered 5, after V lost 4 bases and J lost 6 bases. Germline loops: CDR1 SGHRS, CDR2 YFSETQ. Full variable domain (outside the CDR3, taken from reference TRBV5-1 and TRBJ2-2): KAGVTQTPRYLIKTRGQQVTLSCSPISGHRSVSWYQQTPGQGLQFLFEYFSETQRNKGNFPGRFSGRQFSNSRSEMNVSTLELGDSALYLCASSPRLAGGAGELFFGEGSRLTVL.

This clonotype appeared many times. This sequence joins TRBV6-6 and TRBJ1-6, with 8 bases that match TRBD1. This CDR3 contains 14 residues. Germline V gene data show CDR1 as MNHNY and CDR2 as SVGAGI (reference sequence). V was clipped by 5 bases and J by 7 bases; unmatched bases: 4. The CDR3 sequence: CASSLQGVNSPLHF. In DNA form, the CDR3 reads TGTGCCAGCAGTCTACAGGGGGTGAATTCACCCCTCCACTTT.

This clonotype was seen repeatedly, ten times or more. This chain joins TRBV6-1 and TRBJ2-1; 7 bases are a match to TRBD2. Germline V gene lookup returns CDR1 MNHNS and CDR2 SASEGT. This CDR3 contains 16 residues. The junction had 7 bases not matched to a gene; V was cut back by 5 bases and J by 0 bases. CDR3 sequence reads: CASSPSWGGSYNEQFF. CDR3 DNA: TGTGCCAGCAGTCCATCATGGGGGGGCTCCTACAATGAGCAGTTCTTC.

This clonotype has ten or more counts. The gene calls are TRBV7-2 and TRBJ2-3; 8 bases map to TRBD2. Germline lookup yields CDR1 SGHTA and CDR2 FQGNSA. This CDR3 region has 18 residues. The junction had 11 bases not matched to a gene; V was cut back by 0 bases and J by 3 bases. CDR3 amino acids: CASSLATGTRSPTDTQYF. The CDR3 DNA sequence: TGTGCCAGCAGCTTAGCTACCGGGACTAGGAGCCCTACAGATACGCAGTATTTT.

In this sample, this clonotype turned up a few times. The V call is TRBV11-2, the J call TRBJ1-2; D is uncertain. The germline gives CDR1 SGHAT, CDR2 FQNNGV. The V end was cut by 5 bases, the J end by 0 bases, with 19 bases between. The CDR3 is 17 amino acids. The CDR3 sequence is CASSDNKGGRANYGYTF. The CDR3 bases are TGTGCCAGCAGCGACAATAAGGGAGGCCGAGCTAACTATGGCTACACCTTC.

The table lists this clonotype with many counts. The chain joins TRBV20-1 to TRBJ2-7; the match to TRBD2 covers 9 bases. The germline gives CDR1 DFQATT, CDR2 SNEGSKA (reference sequence). This CDR3 is built from 15 residues. Trimming cost V 0 bases and J 7 bases; bases outside gene matches: 10. The DNA of the CDR3 is TGCAGTGCTAGAGATAGCGGGAGTGGGTCGGGGGAGCAGTACTTC. Translated, it gives CSARDSGSGSGEQYF.

This clonotype was seen repeatedly, ten times or more. V gene TRBV7-6 combines with J gene TRBJ1-1; TRBD1 matches 7 bases. Trimming cost V 5 bases and J 0 bases; bases outside gene matches: 9. Germline CDR1 is SGHVS and CDR2 is FNYEAQ. This CDR3 region has 16 residues. The DNA for the CDR3 is TGTGCCAGCAGCCCCCGGACAGGCCTCATGAACACTGAAGCTTTCTTT. Amino acids: CASSPRTGLMNTEAFF.

This clonotype was recorded at least ten times. The rearrangement joins TRBV29-1 to TRBJ1-1; D is ambiguous. Trimming removed 7 bases from V and 2 bases from J, with 8 bases in between. This CDR3 comprises 11 residues. Germline values: CDR1 SQVTM, CDR2 ANQGSEA. CDR3 DNA sequence: TGCAGCGGAACACATAACACTGAAGCTTTCTTT. This translates into CSGTHNTEAFF. The variable domain in full, completed from reference TRBV29-1 and TRBJ1-1, reads SAVISQKPSRDICQRGTSLTIQCQVDSQVTMMFWYRQQPGQSLTLIATANQGSEATYESGFVIDKFPISRPNLTFSTLTVSNMSPEDSSIYLCSGTHNTEAFFGQGTRLTVV.

This clonotype occurred many times. The chain couples TRBV20-1 to TRBJ2-1, with D possibly matching TRBD2 (5 bases). Trimming shortened V by 5 bases and J by 10 bases, and 15 bases separated the two germline ends. Germline V gene data show CDR1 as DFQATT and CDR2 as SNEGSKA (reference sequence). This CDR3 is 12 amino acids long. CDR3 DNA sequence: TGCAGTGCTCCGGACTTGCGGGCGGAGCAGTTCTTC. Translating gives CSAPDLRAEQFF.

This clonotype was counted at least ten times. This chain joins TRBV7-2 and TRBJ2-2, with 7 bases matching TRBD1. V gave up 8 bases and J gave up 0 bases; unmatched junction bases: 6. The CDR3 is 15 residues long. Germline CDR1 reads SGHTA; CDR2 reads FQGNSA. The CDR3 DNA is TGTGCCAGCCCGATCACAGGGGCGAACACCGGGGAGCTGTTTTTT. This translates into CASPITGANTGELFF.

The sample holds many counts of this clonotype. The rearrangement uses TRBV24-1 and TRBJ1-2; possible D gene TRBD1, 6 bases. V lost 2 bases to trimming and J lost 7 bases, with 10 bases between them. This CDR3 has 13 residues. Germline V gives CDR1 KGHDR, CDR2 SFDVKD. The CDR3 region is CATSDSGAPGYTF. The CDR3, as DNA: TGTGCCACCAGTGATTCGGGGGCCCCTGGCTACACCTTC.

This clonotype appeared many times. This chain links TRBV7-2 with TRBJ2-7; D may be TRBD1 (6 bases). Germline-derived CDR1 and CDR2 are SGHTA and FQGNSA. This CDR3 has 14 amino acids. V shed 5 bases and J shed 1 base, with 12 bases lying between them. The CDR3 DNA reads as TGTGCCAGCAGCAACAACAGGGTTTCCTACGAGCAGTACTTC. This codes for CASSNNRVSYEQYF. The entire variable domain, with the rest obtained from reference TRBV7-2 and TRBJ2-7, is as follows: GAGVSQSPSNKVTEKGKDVELRCDPISGHTALYWYRQSLGQGLEFLIYFQGNSAPDKSGLPSDRFSAERTGGSVSTLTIQRTQQEDSAVYLCASSNNRVSYEQYFGPGTRLTVT.

This clonotype showed up many times. This chain links TRBV7-2 with TRBJ2-1; the D gene is possibly TRBD2 (6 bases). CDR1 SGHTA and CDR2 FQGNSA come from the germline V gene. The CDR3 is 16 amino acids. V lost 3 bases, J lost 5 bases, and 17 bases lay in between. The CDR3 here is CASSFPGRTIHNEQFF. CDR3 nucleotide sequence: TGTGCCAGCAGCTTTCCGGGACGGACTATCCACAATGAGCAGTTCTTC.